This T cell receptor beta chain was obtained from a study of a mutant IDH1 vaccine in newly diagnosed glioma (dated by TCRdb to the early 2020s). In terms of the full investigation: Patients were given eight vaccinations, in weeks 1, 3, 5, 7, 11, 15, 19 and 23, which matched visits V03 through V10. In the chemotherapy-containing groups, vaccination started alongside temozolomide cycles, whereas in patients who had radiotherapy alone it started 4-6 weeks after radiotherapy. Peripheral blood was collected at six visits: V03 (baseline), V05, V07, V10, V12 and V13. For exploratory analyses, longitudinal TCRB deep sequencing was carried out in about two dozen treated patients wherever samples were available. Before enrollment, patients had received standard therapy of radiotherapy alone, temozolomide alone, or radiochemotherapy with temozolomide; most received the combination. Of the approximately 35 treated patients, approximately 62% were male and approximately 40% were female, and the mean age was approximately 40 years. Results the study describes overall, beyond this receptor: The authors noted that analyses of patient blood samples could not be reproduced because of sample limitations. Changes in the top peripheral T cell clonotypes picked up by TCRB sequencing did not appear to be linked to pseudoprogression. PBMC samples for TCRB deep sequencing were selected based on availability. Immune responses induced by the vaccine were seen in around 94% of patients across multiple MHC alleles.

Between the V and J ends, shortened by 4 bases and 7 bases respectively, the junction contains 10 bases. Inclusive of the bounding cysteine and phenylalanine, the CDR3 is 13 residues long. The retained sequence is limited to the CDR3, 39 bases, with the frame set at the first base. Taken from the germline V gene, the CDR1 and CDR2 loops are MNHNS and SASEGT. A remark on this clone: Its binding antigen is unknown. No much larger clone is present one base from it, and per-base qualities are unavailable.

What the time point label conveys for this sample: week 5, during vaccination. Every vaccine dose consisted of 300 ug of a 20-mer mutant IDH1 peptide in Montanide, administered subcutaneously together with topical imiquimod. The donors had newly diagnosed IDH1-mutant astrocytomas of WHO grade 3 or 4 that showed loss of nuclear ATRX. The samples were drawn from NOA16, a multicentre, single-arm, open-label phase I trial in Germany that tested a mutant IDH1 peptide vaccine in humans for the first time. Genomic DNA for TCRB sequencing was isolated from EDTA blood with the DNeasy Blood and Tissue Kit. The method was the immunoSEQ multiplex PCR assay. Rearranged TCR beta chain sequences were amplified using the hsTCRB Kit according to the manufacturer's protocol. Sequencing of TCRB libraries was carried out on an Illumina MiSeq. In the original analysis: The kit vendor's proprietary platform handled demultiplexing, trimming and gene mapping. The table was pulled from immuneACCESS by TCRdb, which kept in-frame rearrangements only. Such tables lose some clones; where checked, under half of the loss comes from unresolved V genes, and the rest has no known cause. V and J calls and clone size are given by that table; D and trimming were obtained from the DNA. Here the sample has 30,000 to 40,000 clones; roughly 79% occur a single time. The ten most abundant clones make up 9.5% to 13% of the sample.

The sequence links TRBV6-1 to TRBJ2-2; TRBD2 is a weak D gene call, 7 bases matching. The source of this sequence is a man in his forties or fifties with glioma. The sequences come from PBMCs, collected from a glioma patient whose treatment included an IDH1 peptide vaccine. The nucleotide sequence is TGTGCCAGCAGTGGGGGGGGCGACGGGGAGCTGTTTTTT. Its translation is CASSGGGDGELFF.